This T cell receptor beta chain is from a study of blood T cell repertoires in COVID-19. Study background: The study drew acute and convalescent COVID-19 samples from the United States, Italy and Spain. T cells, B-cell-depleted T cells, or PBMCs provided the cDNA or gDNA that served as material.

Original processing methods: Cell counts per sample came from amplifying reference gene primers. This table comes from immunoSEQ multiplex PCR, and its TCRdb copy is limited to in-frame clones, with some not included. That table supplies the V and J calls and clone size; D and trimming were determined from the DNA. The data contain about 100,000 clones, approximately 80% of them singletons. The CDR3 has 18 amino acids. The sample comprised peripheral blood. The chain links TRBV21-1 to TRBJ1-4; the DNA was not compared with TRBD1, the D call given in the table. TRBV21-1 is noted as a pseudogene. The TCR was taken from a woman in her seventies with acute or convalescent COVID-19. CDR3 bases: TGTGCCAGCAGCAAAGCCAGGGCCAGGACCCCCGCAAACGAAAAACTGTTTTTT. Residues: CASSKARARTPANEKLFF.